The 10 T cell receptor beta chains listed next were all sequenced from one sample in a study of blood T cell repertoires in COVID-19. The data were produced by immunoSEQ multiplex PCR, yet TCRdb's version contains in-frame clones alone and is incomplete. Found here are around 220,000 clones, 65% to 80% of them singletons; the top ten hold around 4.1%. Sequenced material: peripheral blood. Receptors were obtained from a middle-aged woman with active or convalescent COVID-19.

V usage is TRBV27 and J usage is TRBJ2-1, with 14 bases identical to TRBD2. The CDR3 is 16 residues long. With V trimmed by 5 bases and J by 4 bases, 4 bases remained unmatched. Germline V gene lookup returns CDR1 MNHEY and CDR2 SMNVEV (reference sequence). The CDR3 region has the DNA TGTGCCAGCAGTCCCGGACTAGCGGGGGGATACAATGAGCAGTTCTTC. This codes for CASSPGLAGGYNEQFF.

V gene TRBV5-8 combines with J gene TRBJ1-5; unclear D gene. V was shortened by 4 bases and J by 3 bases, with 5 bases between the two germline ends. Germline CDR1 is SGHTS and CDR2 is YDEGEE. This CDR3 has 12 amino acids. The DNA for the CDR3 is TGTGCCAGCAGCGGCTCCAATCAGCCCCAGCATTTT. It specifies CASSGSNQPQHF.

The CDR3 spells CASAPTGKIRLAGGKQYF. The CDR3 DNA is TGTGCTAGTGCCCCGACAGGGAAGATTAGACTAGCGGGCGGGAAGCAGTACTTC. The chain combines TRBV12-5 with TRBJ2-7, with 10 bases fitting TRBD2. The ends lost 7 bases at V and 8 bases at J; junction bases unmatched: 23. Germline V gene lookup returns CDR1 LGHNT and CDR2 FRNRAP. The CDR3 extends over 18 amino acids.

This chain uses TRBV18 with TRBJ2-7; D possibly corresponds to TRBD2 (6 bases). V lost 6 bases, J lost 1 base, and 13 bases lay in between. Germline V gene lookup returns CDR1 KGHSH and CDR2 LQKENI. The length of the CDR3 is 14 residues. The CDR3 protein is CASSKSGRSYEQYF. The DNA for the CDR3 is TGTGCCAGCTCCAAAAGCGGGCGTTCCTACGAGCAGTACTTC.

This clone came up once. This sequence joins TRBV14 and TRBJ1-4; weak D call: TRBD1 (5 bases). The V gene's germline CDR1 is SGHDN and CDR2 FVKESK. CDR3 length: 15 amino acids. Trimming shortened V by 5 bases and J by 3 bases, and 13 bases separated the two germline ends. CDR3 sequence: CASSWRWGANEKLFF. The CDR3 nucleotides read TGTGCCAGCAGCTGGCGTTGGGGGGCTAATGAAAAACTGTTTTTT.

Concerning this clone itself: Other DNA sequences of this sample code for an identical CDR3. This rearrangement joins TRBV5-4 to TRBJ1-1; D perhaps matches TRBD1 (5 bases). V was clipped by 5 bases and J by 1 base, with 9 bases between them. Germline-derived CDR1 and CDR2 are SGHNT and YYREEE (reference sequence). This CDR3 has 13 amino acids. Written as DNA, the CDR3 is TGTGCCAGCAGTCTTCAGGGGAACACTGAAGCTTTCTTT. Protein product: CASSLQGNTEAFF.

The chain has TRBV18 and TRBJ1-2, with 12 bases aligning to TRBD1. J lost 5 bases, V lost 6 bases, and 16 bases had no gene match. From germline, CDR1 is KGHSH and CDR2 LQKENI. There are 18 residues in the CDR3. DNA of the CDR3: TGTGCCAGCTCCCCTAGGTGGGGACAGGGGGCTTCTGTTTATGGCTACACCTTC. Encoded protein: CASSPRWGQGASVYGYTF.

CDR3 residues: CASSDSGTGKVDGYTF. CDR3 in DNA: TGTGCCAGCAGTGACTCTGGGACAGGGAAAGTAGATGGCTACACCTTC. J is TRBJ1-2 and V is TRBV6-4; 9 positions match TRBD1. This CDR3 has 16 residues. The V gene's germline CDR1 is MRHNA and CDR2 SNTAGT. Germline trimming cut 0 bases from V and 6 bases from J; bases unmatched to any gene: 8.

J is TRBJ2-5 and V is TRBV5-4, with TRBD2 matching 8 bases. The J segment lost 6 bases and the V segment lost 4 bases, leaving 17 bases of the junction unmatched. The CDR3 loop spans 17 amino acids. Germline CDR1 is SGHNT and CDR2 is YYREEE (reference sequence). The CDR3 DNA reads as TGTGCCAGCAGCCGTCTGGCCGCGGGGGGATCCTCGAAGACCCAGTACTTC. This translates into CASSRLAAGGSSKTQYF.

In this sample, this clone turned up a few times. The rearrangement uses TRBV5-5 and TRBJ1-4; D is ambiguous. The germline CDR1 and CDR2 sequences are SGHKS and YYEKEE (reference sequence). The CDR3 runs to 13 residues. The V gene lost 0 bases and the J gene lost 8 bases, with 8 bases spanning the gap. Here the CDR3 reads CASSLDPTEKLFF. The DNA of the CDR3 is TGTGCCAGCAGCTTGGACCCTACGGAAAAACTGTTTTTT.